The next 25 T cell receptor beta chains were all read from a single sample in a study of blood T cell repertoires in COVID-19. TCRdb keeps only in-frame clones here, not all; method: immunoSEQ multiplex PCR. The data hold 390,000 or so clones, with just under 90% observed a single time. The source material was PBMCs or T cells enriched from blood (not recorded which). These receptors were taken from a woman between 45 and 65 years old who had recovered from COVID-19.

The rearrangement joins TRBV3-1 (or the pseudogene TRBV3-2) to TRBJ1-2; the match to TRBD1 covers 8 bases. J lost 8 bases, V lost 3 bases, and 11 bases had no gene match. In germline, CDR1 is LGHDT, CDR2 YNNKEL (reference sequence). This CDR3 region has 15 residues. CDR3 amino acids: CASSHIGQGAGGYTF. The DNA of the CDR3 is TGTGCCAGCAGCCATATAGGCCAGGGGGCAGGGGGCTACACCTTC.

CDR3 nucleotides: TGTGCCAGCAGCCAATCGGAGTCAGATACGCAGTATTTT. Its protein is CASSQSESDTQYF. The chain recombines TRBV3-1 (or the pseudogene TRBV3-2) with TRBJ2-3; no definite D call. From germline, CDR1 is LGHDT and CDR2 YNNKEL (reference sequence). V was clipped by 2 bases and J by 4 bases, with 7 bases between them. The CDR3 extends over 13 amino acids.

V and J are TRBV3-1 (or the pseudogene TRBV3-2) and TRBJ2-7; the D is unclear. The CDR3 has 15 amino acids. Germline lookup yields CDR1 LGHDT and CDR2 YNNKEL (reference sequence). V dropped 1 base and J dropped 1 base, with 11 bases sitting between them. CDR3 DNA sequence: TGTGCCAGCAGCCAAGTGTGGGCCTCGTCCTACGAGCAGTACTTC. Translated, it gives CASSQVWASSYEQYF.

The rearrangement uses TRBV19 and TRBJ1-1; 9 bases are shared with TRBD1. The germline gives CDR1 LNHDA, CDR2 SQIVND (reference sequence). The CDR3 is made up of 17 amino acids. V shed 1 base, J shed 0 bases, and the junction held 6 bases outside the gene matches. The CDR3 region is CASSIALGQGMNTEAFF. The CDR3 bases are TGTGCCAGTAGTATAGCCCTGGGACAGGGTATGAACACTGAAGCTTTCTTT. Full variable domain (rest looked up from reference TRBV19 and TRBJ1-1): DGGITQSPKYLFRKEGQNVTLSCEQNLNHDAMYWYRQDPGQGLRLIYYSQIVNDFQKGDIAEGYSVSREKKESFPLTVTSAQKNPTAFYLCASSIALGQGMNTEAFFGQGTRLTVV.

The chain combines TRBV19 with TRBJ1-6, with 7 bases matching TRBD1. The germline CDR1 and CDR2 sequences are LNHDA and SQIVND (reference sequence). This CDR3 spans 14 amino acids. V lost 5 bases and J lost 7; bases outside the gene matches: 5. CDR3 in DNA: TGTGCCAGTAGTGCCGGGACAGAGAATTCACCCCTCCACTTT. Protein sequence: CASSAGTENSPLHF.

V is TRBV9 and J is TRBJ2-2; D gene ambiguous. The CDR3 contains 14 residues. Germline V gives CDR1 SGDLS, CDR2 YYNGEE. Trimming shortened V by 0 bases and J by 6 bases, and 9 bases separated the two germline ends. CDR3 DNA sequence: TGTGCCAGCAGCGTAGGGCAGGTGTCCGGGGAGCTGTTTTTT. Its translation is CASSVGQVSGELFF.

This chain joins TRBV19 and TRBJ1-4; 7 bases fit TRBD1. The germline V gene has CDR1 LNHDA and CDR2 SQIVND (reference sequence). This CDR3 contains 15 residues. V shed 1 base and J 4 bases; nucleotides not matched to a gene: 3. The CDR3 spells CASSIVDRLNEKLFF. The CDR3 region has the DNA TGTGCCAGTAGTATAGTGGACAGGCTTAATGAAAAACTGTTTTTT.

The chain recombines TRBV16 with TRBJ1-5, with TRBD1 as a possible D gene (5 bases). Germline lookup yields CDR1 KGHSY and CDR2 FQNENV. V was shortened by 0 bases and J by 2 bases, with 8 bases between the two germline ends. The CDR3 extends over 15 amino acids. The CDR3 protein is CASSQSAGGNQPQHF. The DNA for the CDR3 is TGTGCCAGCAGCCAATCCGCGGGGGGCAATCAGCCCCAGCATTTT. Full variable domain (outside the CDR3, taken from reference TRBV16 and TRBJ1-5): GEEVAQTPKHLVRGEGQKAKLYCAPIKGHSYVFWYQQVLKNEFKFLISFQNENVFDETGMPKERFSAKCLPNSPCSLEIQATKLEDSAVYFCASSQSAGGNQPQHFGDGTRLSIL.

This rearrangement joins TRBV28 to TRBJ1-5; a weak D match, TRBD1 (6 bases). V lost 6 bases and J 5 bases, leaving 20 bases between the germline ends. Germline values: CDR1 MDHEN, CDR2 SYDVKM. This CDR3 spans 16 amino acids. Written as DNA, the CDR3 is TGTGCCAGCAGCTTACTGCCCACAGGGAAAGATCAGCCCCAGCATTTT. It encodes CASSLLPTGKDQPQHF. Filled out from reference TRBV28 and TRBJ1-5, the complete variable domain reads DVKVTQSSRYLVKRTGEKVFLECVQDMDHENMFWYRQDPGLGLRLIYFSYDVKMKEKGDIPEGYSVSREKKERFSLILESASTNQTSMYLCASSLLPTGKDQPQHFGDGTRLSIL.

The CDR3 spells CASSGVPGRGPYEQYF. DNA for the CDR3: TGTGCCAGCAGTGGAGTCCCCGGGCGGGGACCCTACGAGCAGTACTTC. The chain is built from TRBV6-1 and TRBJ2-7; possible D gene TRBD2, 6 bases. Trimming removed 4 bases at V and 2 bases at J, with 18 bases between. This CDR3 comprises 16 residues. CDR1 and CDR2 from the germline V gene are MNHNS and SASEGT.

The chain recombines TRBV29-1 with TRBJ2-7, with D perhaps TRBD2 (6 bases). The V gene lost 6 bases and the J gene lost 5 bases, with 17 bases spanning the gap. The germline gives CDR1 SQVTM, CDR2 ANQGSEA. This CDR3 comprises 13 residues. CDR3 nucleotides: TGCAGCGTAGACGGCGGGCTAGCGAACGAGCAGTACTTC. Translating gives CSVDGGLANEQYF.

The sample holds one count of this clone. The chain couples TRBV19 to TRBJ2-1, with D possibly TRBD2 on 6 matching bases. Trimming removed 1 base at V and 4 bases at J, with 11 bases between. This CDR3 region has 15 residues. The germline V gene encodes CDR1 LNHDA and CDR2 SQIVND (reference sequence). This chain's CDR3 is CASSIGGEPYNEQFF. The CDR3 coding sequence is TGTGCCAGTAGTATAGGCGGGGAGCCTTACAATGAGCAGTTCTTC. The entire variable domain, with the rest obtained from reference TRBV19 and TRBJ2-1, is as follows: DGGITQSPKYLFRKEGQNVTLSCEQNLNHDAMYWYRQDPGQGLRLIYYSQIVNDFQKGDIAEGYSVSREKKESFPLTVTSAQKNPTAFYLCASSIGGEPYNEQFFGPGTRLTVL.

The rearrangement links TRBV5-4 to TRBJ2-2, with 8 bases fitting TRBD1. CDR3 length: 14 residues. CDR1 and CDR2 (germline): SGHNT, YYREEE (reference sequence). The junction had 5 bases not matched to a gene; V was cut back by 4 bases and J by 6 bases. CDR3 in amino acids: CASSRTGRPGELFF. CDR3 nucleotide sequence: TGTGCCAGCAGCCGGACAGGGCGCCCCGGGGAGCTGTTTTTT.

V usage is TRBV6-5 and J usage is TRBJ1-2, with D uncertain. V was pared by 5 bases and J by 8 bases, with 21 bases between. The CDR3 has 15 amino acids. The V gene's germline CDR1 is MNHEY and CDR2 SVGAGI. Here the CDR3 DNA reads TGTGCCAGCAGTCCAGCGGGATCGGGGTCCCCGGGCTACACCTTC. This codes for CASSPAGSGSPGYTF.

CDR3 residues: CASSHQGQGPSKTQYF. The DNA of the CDR3 is TGTGCCAGCAGCCATCAGGGACAGGGGCCATCAAAGACCCAGTACTTC. The chain combines TRBV5-4 with TRBJ2-5; 10 nucleotides align to TRBD1. V was pared by 4 bases and J by 6 bases, with 12 bases of the junction left unmatched. The CDR3 runs to 16 residues. From germline, CDR1 is SGHNT and CDR2 YYREEE (reference sequence).

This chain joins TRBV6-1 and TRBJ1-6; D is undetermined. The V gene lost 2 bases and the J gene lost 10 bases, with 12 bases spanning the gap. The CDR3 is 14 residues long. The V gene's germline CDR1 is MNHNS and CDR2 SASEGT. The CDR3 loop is CASSETIVWSPLHF. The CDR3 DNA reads TGTGCCAGCAGTGAAACGATAGTGTGGTCACCCCTCCACTTT.

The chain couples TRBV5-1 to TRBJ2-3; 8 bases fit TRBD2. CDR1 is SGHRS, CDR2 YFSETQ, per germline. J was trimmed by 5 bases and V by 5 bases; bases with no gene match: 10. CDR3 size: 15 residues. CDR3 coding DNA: TGCGCCAGCAGGTTCGCCCGGGGGGGCTTAGATACGCAGTATTTT. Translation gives CASRFARGGLDTQYF.

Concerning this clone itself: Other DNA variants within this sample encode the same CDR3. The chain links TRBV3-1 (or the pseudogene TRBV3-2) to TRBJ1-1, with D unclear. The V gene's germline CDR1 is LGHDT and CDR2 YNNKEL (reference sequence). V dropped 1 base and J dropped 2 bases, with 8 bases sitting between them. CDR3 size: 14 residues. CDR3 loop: CASSQGAANTEAFF. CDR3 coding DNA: TGTGCCAGCAGCCAAGGGGCAGCAAACACTGAAGCTTTCTTT.

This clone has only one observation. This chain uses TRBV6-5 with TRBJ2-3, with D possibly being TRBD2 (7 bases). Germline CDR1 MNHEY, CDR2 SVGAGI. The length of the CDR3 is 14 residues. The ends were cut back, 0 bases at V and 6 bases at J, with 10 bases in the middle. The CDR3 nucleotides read TGTGCCAGCAGTTACTCAGGGGGGGGCGATACGCAGTATTTT. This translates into CASSYSGGGDTQYF.

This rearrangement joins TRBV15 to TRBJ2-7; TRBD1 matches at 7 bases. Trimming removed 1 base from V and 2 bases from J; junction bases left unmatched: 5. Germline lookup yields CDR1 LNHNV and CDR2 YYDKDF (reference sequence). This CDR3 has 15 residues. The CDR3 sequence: CATSRVRDSPYEQYF. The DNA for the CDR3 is TGTGCCACCAGCAGAGTAAGGGACAGCCCCTACGAGCAGTACTTC.

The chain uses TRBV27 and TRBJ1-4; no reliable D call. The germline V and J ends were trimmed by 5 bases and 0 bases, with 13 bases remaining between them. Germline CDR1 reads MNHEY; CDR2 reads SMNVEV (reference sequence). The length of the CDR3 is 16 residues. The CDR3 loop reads CASSKGLLSTNEKLFF. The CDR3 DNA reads TGTGCCAGCAGTAAAGGACTTCTTTCAACTAATGAAAAACTGTTTTTT.

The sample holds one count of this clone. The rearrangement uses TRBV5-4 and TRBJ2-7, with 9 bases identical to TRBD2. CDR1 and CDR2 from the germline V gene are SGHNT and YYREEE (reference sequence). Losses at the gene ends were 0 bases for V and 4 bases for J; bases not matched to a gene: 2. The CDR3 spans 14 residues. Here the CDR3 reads CASSLGAGGYEQYF. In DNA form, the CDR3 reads TGTGCCAGCAGCTTGGGCGCGGGGGGGTACGAGCAGTACTTC. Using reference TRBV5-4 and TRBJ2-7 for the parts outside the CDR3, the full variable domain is ETGVTQSPTHLIKTRGQQVTLRCSSQSGHNTVSWYQQALGQGPQFIFQYYREEENGRGNFPPRFSGLQFPNYSSELNVNALELDDSALYLCASSLGAGGYEQYFGPGTRLTVT.

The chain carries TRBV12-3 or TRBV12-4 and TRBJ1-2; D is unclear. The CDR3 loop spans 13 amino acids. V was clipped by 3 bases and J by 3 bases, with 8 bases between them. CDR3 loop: CASSFLRDYGYTF. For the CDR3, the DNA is TGTGCCAGCAGTTTTCTCCGAGACTATGGCTACACCTTC.

The CDR3 loop reads CASSGMEVIQYF. As DNA, the CDR3 is TGTGCCAGCAGTGGGATGGAGGTCATTCAGTACTTC. The rearrangement joins TRBV12-3 or TRBV12-4 to TRBJ2-4, with D perhaps matching TRBD2 (5 bases). V was trimmed by 5 bases and J by 9 bases, leaving 11 bases between them. The CDR3 covers 12 residues.

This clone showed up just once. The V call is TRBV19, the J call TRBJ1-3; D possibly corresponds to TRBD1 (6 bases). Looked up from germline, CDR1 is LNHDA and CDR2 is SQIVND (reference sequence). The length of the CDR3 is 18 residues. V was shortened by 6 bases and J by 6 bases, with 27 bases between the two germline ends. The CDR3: CASSQSPGTRTVQNTIYF. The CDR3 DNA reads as TGTGCCAGTAGCCAGTCCCCCGGAACCAGGACAGTCCAAAACACCATATATTTT.